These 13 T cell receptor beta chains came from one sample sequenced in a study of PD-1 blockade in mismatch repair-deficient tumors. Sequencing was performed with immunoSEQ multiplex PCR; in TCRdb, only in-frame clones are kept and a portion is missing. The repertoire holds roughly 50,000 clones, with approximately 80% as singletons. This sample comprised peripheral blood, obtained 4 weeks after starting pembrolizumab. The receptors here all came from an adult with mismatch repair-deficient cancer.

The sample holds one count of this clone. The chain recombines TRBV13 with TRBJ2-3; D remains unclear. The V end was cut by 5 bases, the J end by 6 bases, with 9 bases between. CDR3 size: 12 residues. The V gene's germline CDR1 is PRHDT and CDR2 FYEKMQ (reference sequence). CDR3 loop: CASSPRADTQYF. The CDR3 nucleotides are TGTGCCAGCAGCCCCCGGGCGGATACGCAGTATTTT.

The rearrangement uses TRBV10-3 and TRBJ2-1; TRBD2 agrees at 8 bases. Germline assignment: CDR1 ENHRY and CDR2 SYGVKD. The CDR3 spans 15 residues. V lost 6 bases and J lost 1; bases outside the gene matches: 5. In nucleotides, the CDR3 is TGTGCCATCAGGAAGACTAGCGATTCCTACAATGAGCAGTTCTTC. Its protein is CAIRKTSDSYNEQFF.

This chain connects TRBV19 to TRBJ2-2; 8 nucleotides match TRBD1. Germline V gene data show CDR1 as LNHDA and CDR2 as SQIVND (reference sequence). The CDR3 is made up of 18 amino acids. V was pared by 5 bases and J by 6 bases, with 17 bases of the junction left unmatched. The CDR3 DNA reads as TGTGCCAGTAGTCTCAGGACAGGGCGCGCGACAGGTCCCGGGGAGCTGTTTTTT. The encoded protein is CASSLRTGRATGPGELFF.

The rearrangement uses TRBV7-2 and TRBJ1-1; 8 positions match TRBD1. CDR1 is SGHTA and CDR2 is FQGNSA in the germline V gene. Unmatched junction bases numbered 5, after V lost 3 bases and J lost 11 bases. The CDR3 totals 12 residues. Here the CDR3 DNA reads TGTGCCAGCAGCTTCCGGACAGGGCGGGCTTTCTTT. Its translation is CASSFRTGRAFF. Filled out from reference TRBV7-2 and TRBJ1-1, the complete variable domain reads GAGVSQSPSNKVTEKGKDVELRCDPISGHTALYWYRQSLGQGLEFLIYFQGNSAPDKSGLPSDRFSAERTGGSVSTLTIQRTQQEDSAVYLCASSFRTGRAFFGQGTRLTVV.

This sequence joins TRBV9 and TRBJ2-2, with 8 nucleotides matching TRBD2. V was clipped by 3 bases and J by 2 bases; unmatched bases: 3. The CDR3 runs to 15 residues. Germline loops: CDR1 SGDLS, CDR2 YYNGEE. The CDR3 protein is CASSDSGVNTGELFF. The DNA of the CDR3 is TGTGCCAGCAGCGATAGCGGGGTTAACACCGGGGAGCTGTTTTTT.

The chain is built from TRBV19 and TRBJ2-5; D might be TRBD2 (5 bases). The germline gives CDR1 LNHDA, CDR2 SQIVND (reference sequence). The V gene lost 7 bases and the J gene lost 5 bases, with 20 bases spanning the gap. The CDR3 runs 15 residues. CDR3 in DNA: TGTGCCAGTATGGATCGAGGGTTGTCGGGGGAGACCCAGTACTTC. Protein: CASMDRGLSGETQYF.

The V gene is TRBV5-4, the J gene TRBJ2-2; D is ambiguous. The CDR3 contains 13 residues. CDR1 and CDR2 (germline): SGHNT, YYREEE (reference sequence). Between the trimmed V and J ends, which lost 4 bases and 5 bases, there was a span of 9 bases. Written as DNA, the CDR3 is TGTGCCAGCAGCCTCCTAAAAACCGGGGAGCTGTTTTTT. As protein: CASSLLKTGELFF.

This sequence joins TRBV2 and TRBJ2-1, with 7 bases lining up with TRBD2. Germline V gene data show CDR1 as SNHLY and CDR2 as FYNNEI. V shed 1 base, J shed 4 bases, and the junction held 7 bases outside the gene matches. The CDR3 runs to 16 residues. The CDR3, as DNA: TGTGCCAGCAGTGAAGTTAGGCTAGCGGTTTACAATGAGCAGTTCTTC. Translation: CASSEVRLAVYNEQFF.

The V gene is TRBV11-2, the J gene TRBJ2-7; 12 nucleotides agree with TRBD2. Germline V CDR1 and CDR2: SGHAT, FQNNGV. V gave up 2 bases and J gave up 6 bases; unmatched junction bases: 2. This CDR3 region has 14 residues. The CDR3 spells CASSLRTSGVEQYF. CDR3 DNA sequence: TGTGCCAGCAGCTTACGGACTAGCGGGGTCGAGCAGTACTTC.

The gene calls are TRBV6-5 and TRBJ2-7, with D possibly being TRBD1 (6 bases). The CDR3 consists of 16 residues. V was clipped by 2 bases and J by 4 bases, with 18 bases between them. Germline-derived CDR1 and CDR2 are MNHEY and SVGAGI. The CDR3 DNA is TGTGCCAGCAGTTACCAGGCGGACAGCGGAACATACGAGCAGTACTTC. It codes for CASSYQADSGTYEQYF.

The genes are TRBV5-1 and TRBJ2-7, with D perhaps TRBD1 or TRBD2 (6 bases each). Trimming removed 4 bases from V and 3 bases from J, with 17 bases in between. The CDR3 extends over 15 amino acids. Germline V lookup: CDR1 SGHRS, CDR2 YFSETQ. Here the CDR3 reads CASSPGRGQNYEQYF. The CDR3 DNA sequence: TGCGCCAGCAGCCCGGGGCGGGGACAAAACTACGAGCAGTACTTC. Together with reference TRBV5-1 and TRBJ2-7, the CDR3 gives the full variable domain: KAGVTQTPRYLIKTRGQQVTLSCSPISGHRSVSWYQQTPGQGLQFLFEYFSETQRNKGNFPGRFSGRQFSNSRSEMNVSTLELGDSALYLCASSPGRGQNYEQYFGPGTRLTVT.

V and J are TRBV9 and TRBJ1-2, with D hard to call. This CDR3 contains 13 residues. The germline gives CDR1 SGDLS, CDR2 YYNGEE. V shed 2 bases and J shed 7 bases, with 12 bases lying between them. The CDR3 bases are TGTGCCAGCAGCGTTTCCCCCGAAAGTGGCTACACCTTC. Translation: CASSVSPESGYTF.

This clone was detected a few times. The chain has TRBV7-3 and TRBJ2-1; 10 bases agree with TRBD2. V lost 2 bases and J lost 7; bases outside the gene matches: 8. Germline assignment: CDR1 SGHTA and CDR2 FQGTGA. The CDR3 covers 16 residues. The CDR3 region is CASSLQSGRAENEQFF. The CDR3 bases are TGTGCCAGCAGCTTACAGAGCGGGAGGGCCGAGAATGAGCAGTTCTTC. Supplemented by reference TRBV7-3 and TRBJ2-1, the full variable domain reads GAGVSQTPSNKVTEKGKYVELRCDPISGHTALYWYRQSLGQGPEFLIYFQGTGAADDSGLPNDRFFAVRPEGSVSTLKIQRTERGDSAVYLCASSLQSGRAENEQFFGPGTRLTVL.